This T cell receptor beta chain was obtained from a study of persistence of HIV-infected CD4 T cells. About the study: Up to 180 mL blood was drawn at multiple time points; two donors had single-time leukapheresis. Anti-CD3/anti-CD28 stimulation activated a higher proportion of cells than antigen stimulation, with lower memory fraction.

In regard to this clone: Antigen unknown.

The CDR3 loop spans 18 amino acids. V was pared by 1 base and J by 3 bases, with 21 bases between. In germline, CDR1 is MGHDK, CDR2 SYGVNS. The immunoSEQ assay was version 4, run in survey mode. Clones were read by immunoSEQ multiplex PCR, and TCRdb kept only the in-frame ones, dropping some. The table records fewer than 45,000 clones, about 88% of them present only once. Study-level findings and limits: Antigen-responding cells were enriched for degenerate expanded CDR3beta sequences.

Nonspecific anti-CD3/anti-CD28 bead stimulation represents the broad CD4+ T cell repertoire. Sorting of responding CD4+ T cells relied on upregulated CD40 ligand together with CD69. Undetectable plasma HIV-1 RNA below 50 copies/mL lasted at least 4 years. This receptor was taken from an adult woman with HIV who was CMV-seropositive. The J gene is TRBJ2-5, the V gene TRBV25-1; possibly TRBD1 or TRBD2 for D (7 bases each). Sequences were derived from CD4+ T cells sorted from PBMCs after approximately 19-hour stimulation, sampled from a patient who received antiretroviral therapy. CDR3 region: CASSEWSGGRGGEETQYF. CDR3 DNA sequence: TGTGCCAGCAGTGAATGGTCCGGGGGCAGGGGGGGAGAAGAGACCCAGTACTTC.